This is a list of T cell receptor beta chains from one sample in a study of blood T cell repertoires in COVID-19. Sequenced by immunoSEQ multiplex PCR; TCRdb stores in-frame clones only, minus some. The sample gives around 69,000 clones, roughly 80% of which show up once; 1.8% is in the top ten. Sequenced material: peripheral blood. These receptor sequences come from a woman in her sixties or seventies with acute or convalescent COVID-19. Both conserved end residues are part of each CDR3.

v_call: TRBV3-1/TRBV3-2
j_call: TRBJ1-6
cdr3_aa: CASGATGGSPLHF

v_call: TRBV19
j_call: TRBJ1-1
cdr3_aa: CASSITRYTEAFF

v_call: TRBV11-2
j_call: TRBJ1-2
cdr3_aa: CASSLEGRPSYGYTF

v_call: TRBV5-1
j_call: TRBJ2-7
cdr3_aa: CASSLGQGSYEQYF

v_call: TRBV6-5
j_call: TRBJ1-5
cdr3_aa: CASSRTGEPQHF

v_call: TRBV19
j_call: TRBJ2-7
cdr3_aa: CASSPGLAGGGEQYF

v_call: TRBV19
j_call: TRBJ2-7
cdr3_aa: CASSTAGGSYEQYF

v_call: TRBV6-5
j_call: TRBJ1-1
cdr3_aa: CASRRQNTEAFF

v_call: TRBV5-1
j_call: TRBJ1-1
cdr3_aa: CASSYRSPHTEAFF

v_call: TRBV7-9
j_call: TRBJ2-7
cdr3_aa: CASSSATSGVSSYEQYF

v_call: TRBV18
j_call: TRBJ1-1
cdr3_aa: CASSRTSNTEAFF

v_call: TRBV7-8
j_call: TRBJ1-2
cdr3_aa: CASSLGRRRGLSGYTF

v_call: TRBV6-2/TRBV6-3
j_call: TRBJ2-5
cdr3_aa: CASSGLAETQYF

v_call: TRBV28
j_call: TRBJ1-3
cdr3_aa: CASSLSSPGNTIYF

v_call: TRBV9
j_call: TRBJ2-7
cdr3_aa: CASSVLETGMNEQYF

v_call: TRBV6-1
j_call: TRBJ2-7
cdr3_aa: CASSERYSGASEQYF

v_call: TRBV2
j_call: TRBJ1-2
cdr3_aa: CASRQDRANIYGYTF

v_call: TRBV6-5
j_call: TRBJ1-1
cdr3_aa: CASTRSSGGEAFF

v_call: TRBV5-8
j_call: TRBJ2-1
cdr3_aa: CASSLVGALYNEQFF

v_call: TRBV6-5
j_call: TRBJ1-2
cdr3_aa: CASRGAGNYGYTF

v_call: TRBV23-1
j_call: TRBJ1-2
cdr3_aa: CASSQFTGCDGYTF

v_call: TRBV21-1
j_call: TRBJ2-2
cdr3_aa: CASSSRPGTPNTGELFF

v_call: TRBV5-1
j_call: TRBJ2-5
cdr3_aa: CASSSGLAGESETQYF

v_call: TRBV28
j_call: TRBJ1-3
cdr3_aa: CASSLSYSGTEPFPGNTIYF

v_call: TRBV9
j_call: TRBJ2-5
cdr3_aa: CASSVAGGLETQYF

v_call: TRBV10-3
j_call: TRBJ1-6
cdr3_aa: CAISVGTATPNSPLHF

v_call: TRBV2
j_call: TRBJ2-4
cdr3_aa: CASSQDLAKNIQYF

v_call: TRBV3-1/TRBV3-2
j_call: TRBJ2-1
cdr3_aa: CASTSTSSEQFF

v_call: TRBV7-3
j_call: TRBJ1-1
cdr3_aa: CASSQGQNTEAFF

v_call: TRBV13
j_call: TRBJ2-5
cdr3_aa: CASSLAGATSGTSDQETQYF

v_call: TRBV3-1/TRBV3-2
j_call: TRBJ1-1
cdr3_aa: CASSQGVYGGTEAFF

v_call: TRBV5-1
j_call: TRBJ2-1
cdr3_aa: CASSGGQTYNEQFF

v_call: TRBV19
j_call: TRBJ2-7
cdr3_aa: CASSGTSGSLRTGEQYF

v_call: TRBV2
j_call: TRBJ1-5
cdr3_aa: CASTQFHRQPQHF

v_call: TRBV18
j_call: TRBJ2-7
cdr3_aa: CASSPPGRQAYYEQYF

v_call: TRBV19
j_call: TRBJ1-2
cdr3_aa: CASSRSFTVNYGYTF

v_call: TRBV5-1
j_call: TRBJ2-7
cdr3_aa: CASSFLADYEQYF

v_call: TRBV4-1
j_call: TRBJ1-3
cdr3_aa: CASSQDPGDITGNTIYF

v_call: TRBV7-9
j_call: TRBJ2-7
cdr3_aa: CASSLRGLTYEQYF

v_call: TRBV9
j_call: TRBJ1-1
cdr3_aa: CASSVAPISTEAFF